The sequence of this TCR beta chain was determined in a study of regulatory T cells in long-lasting Graves disease. CDR1 is LGHDT, CDR2 YNNKEL, per germline (reference sequence). This CDR3 region has 12 residues. The ends were cut back, 11 bases at V and 6 bases at J, with 13 bases in the middle. The time point denotes: newly diagnosed GD, antithyroid drugs for less than 3 months. The TCR library used RNA extracted from PBMCs. Library construction for TCR beta used iRepertoire HTBI primers and Arm-PCR of CDR3 regions. TCRdb redid the calling of the multiplex PCR reads with MiXCR, one entry per CDR3 protein. The sample records 400,000 to 500,000 distinct CDR3 sequences, about 15% being singletons. In addition, the sample was reused for a study of T cells in Graves' hyperthyroidism and ophthalmopathy.

The chain combines TRBV3-1 with TRBJ1-4; TRBD1 might be the D (5 bases). The input for sequencing was peripheral blood mononuclear cells (PBMCs), taken at new diagnosis, from a patient treated with antithyroid drugs. The sequence was obtained from a middle-aged woman with Graves disease. CDR3 region: CASRGGHEKLFF. CDR3 nucleotide sequence: TGTGCCTCCCGTGGGGGACATGAAAAACTGTTTTTT.